A selection of T cell receptor beta chains follows, all from one sample in a study of cytomegalovirus exposure and HLA in healthy donors. Clones were sequenced by immunoSEQ multiplex PCR, and TCRdb holds only the in-frame ones, with some missing. The table has around 73,000 clones, approximately 90% seen once. Sequencing was carried out using PBMCs. The receptors shown here come from a woman under 30 in good health and CMV-seropositive. CDR3s include the opening cysteine and the closing phenylalanine or tryptophan. The D gene is left open where the match is weak. Clone size appears in some rows only: once, few, many, or a class for an expanded clone.

v_call: TRBV6-1; clone_size: NA; j_call: TRBJ1-2; d_call: NA; cdr3_aa: CASSESGRAAGYTF; cdr3_nt: TGTGCCAGCAGCGAATCCGGGAGAGCGGCCGGCTACACCTTC
v_call: TRBV11-1; clone_size: NA; j_call: TRBJ2-7; d_call: NA; cdr3_aa: CASSRQRGKDEQYF; cdr3_nt: TGTGCCAGCAGCCGTCAAAGGGGTAAGGACGAGCAGTACTTC
v_call: TRBV5-8; clone_size: once; j_call: TRBJ2-3; d_call: TRBD2; cdr3_aa: CASSLLYGLADSTDTQYF; cdr3_nt: TGTGCCAGCAGCTTGTTGTATGGACTAGCAGACAGCACAGATACGCAGTATTTT
v_call: TRBV4-2; clone_size: NA; j_call: TRBJ2-3; d_call: NA; cdr3_aa: CASMNQRTSTDTQYF; cdr3_nt: TGTGCCAGCATGAATCAGCGAACTAGCACAGATACGCAGTATTTT
v_call: TRBV7-9; clone_size: NA; j_call: TRBJ2-1; d_call: TRBD2; cdr3_aa: CASSVTRAGGLGEQFF; cdr3_nt: TGTGCCAGCAGCGTCACTCGTGCGGGAGGGCTTGGTGAGCAGTTCTTC
v_call: TRBV2; clone_size: NA; j_call: TRBJ1-1; d_call: NA; cdr3_aa: CASSDRRTGLNTEAFF; cdr3_nt: TGTGCCAGCAGTGACCGGCGAACGGGACTAAACACTGAAGCTTTCTTT
v_call: TRBV27; clone_size: few; j_call: TRBJ2-7; d_call: TRBD1; cdr3_aa: CASSLFAGGSYEQYF; cdr3_nt: TGTGCCAGCAGTTTATTCGCAGGGGGTAGCTACGAGCAGTACTTC
v_call: TRBV4-1; clone_size: once; j_call: TRBJ1-1; d_call: NA; cdr3_aa: CASSPTRVNTEAFF; cdr3_nt: TGCGCCAGCAGCCCCACGAGGGTGAACACTGAAGCTTTCTTT
v_call: TRBV11-2; clone_size: NA; j_call: TRBJ1-4; d_call: NA; cdr3_aa: CASSLSGEKLFF; cdr3_nt: TGTGCCAGCAGCTTAAGCGGTGAAAAACTGTTTTTT
v_call: TRBV7-2; clone_size: NA; j_call: TRBJ2-1; d_call: NA; cdr3_aa: CASSPWQKGETYNNEQFF; cdr3_nt: TGTGCCAGCAGCCCGTGGCAAAAAGGAGAAACCTATAACAATGAGCAGTTCTTC
v_call: TRBV4-1; clone_size: NA; j_call: TRBJ1-1; d_call: TRBD1; cdr3_aa: CASKRGTGVNTEAFF; cdr3_nt: TGCGCCAGCAAGAGGGGGACAGGGGTGAACACTGAAGCTTTCTTT
v_call: TRBV4-3; clone_size: NA; j_call: TRBJ1-2; d_call: NA; cdr3_aa: CASSQRSGQHYGYTF; cdr3_nt: TGCGCCAGCAGCCAGAGGTCAGGGCAGCACTATGGCTACACCTTC
v_call: TRBV14; clone_size: NA; j_call: TRBJ2-4; d_call: TRBD2; cdr3_aa: CASSRTQGLAGGPGHIQYF; cdr3_nt: TGTGCCAGCAGTAGGACTCAGGGCCTAGCGGGGGGGCCAGGACACATTCAGTACTTC
v_call: TRBV6-6; clone_size: NA; j_call: TRBJ2-1; d_call: NA; cdr3_aa: CASSPYGNEQFF; cdr3_nt: TGTGCCAGCAGTCCCTACGGGAATGAGCAGTTCTTC
v_call: TRBV29-1; clone_size: NA; j_call: TRBJ2-3; d_call: TRBD2; cdr3_aa: CSVEQLASTDTQYF; cdr3_nt: TGCAGCGTTGAACAACTAGCGTCCACAGATACGCAGTATTTT
v_call: TRBV9; clone_size: NA; j_call: TRBJ2-1; d_call: TRBD2; cdr3_aa: CASSVVPASGNHNEQFF; cdr3_nt: TGTGCCAGCAGCGTAGTCCCGGCTAGCGGGAACCACAATGAGCAGTTCTTC
v_call: TRBV13; clone_size: NA; j_call: TRBJ2-5; d_call: TRBD1; cdr3_aa: CASSSPTGGEETQYF; cdr3_nt: TGTGCCAGCAGCTCGCCGACAGGGGGCGAAGAGACCCAGTACTTC
v_call: TRBV4-3; clone_size: NA; j_call: TRBJ1-4; d_call: NA; cdr3_aa: CASSQDLYATNEKLFF; cdr3_nt: TGCGCCAGCAGCCAAGATCTTTATGCAACTAATGAAAAACTGTTTTTT
v_call: TRBV6-5; clone_size: NA; j_call: TRBJ1-2; d_call: TRBD1; cdr3_aa: CASSAGTGEGYTF; cdr3_nt: TGTGCCAGCAGTGCCGGGACAGGGGAGGGCTACACCTTC
v_call: TRBV11-2; clone_size: NA; j_call: TRBJ2-7; d_call: NA; cdr3_aa: CASSLGQTRYEQYF; cdr3_nt: TGTGCCAGCAGCTTGGGACAAACCCGCTACGAGCAGTACTTC
v_call: TRBV29-1; clone_size: NA; j_call: TRBJ2-1; d_call: NA; cdr3_aa: CSVTQGAGNEQFF; cdr3_nt: TGCAGCGTCACCCAGGGTGCAGGCAATGAGCAGTTCTTC
v_call: TRBV10-3; clone_size: NA; j_call: TRBJ2-5; d_call: NA; cdr3_aa: CAISGAGQETQYF; cdr3_nt: TGTGCCATCAGTGGGGCTGGTCAAGAGACCCAGTACTTC
v_call: TRBV2; clone_size: NA; j_call: TRBJ1-4; d_call: NA; cdr3_aa: CASSYLTPQGGSSEKLFF; cdr3_nt: TGTGCCAGCAGTTACCTTACCCCCCAGGGAGGATCATCGGAAAAACTGTTTTTT
v_call: TRBV9; clone_size: NA; j_call: TRBJ2-1; d_call: NA; cdr3_aa: CASSPSLGGSYNEQFF; cdr3_nt: TGTGCCAGCAGCCCGAGTTTGGGGGGCTCCTACAATGAGCAGTTCTTC
v_call: TRBV18; clone_size: NA; j_call: TRBJ1-5; d_call: NA; cdr3_aa: CASSSSDSNQPQHF; cdr3_nt: TGTGCCAGCTCGTCGTCAGATAGCAATCAGCCCCAGCATTTT
v_call: TRBV4-3; clone_size: NA; j_call: TRBJ2-7; d_call: NA; cdr3_aa: CASSQDRGTDTYEQYF; cdr3_nt: TGCGCCAGCAGCCAAGATCGCGGGACAGATACCTACGAGCAGTACTTC
v_call: TRBV4-1; clone_size: NA; j_call: TRBJ2-1; d_call: NA; cdr3_aa: CASSQDRVDTGVYNEQFF; cdr3_nt: TGCGCCAGCAGCCAAGATCGCGTCGACACAGGAGTCTACAATGAGCAGTTCTTC
v_call: TRBV18; clone_size: NA; j_call: TRBJ1-4; d_call: TRBD1; cdr3_aa: CASSPMTGGAANEKLFF; cdr3_nt: TGTGCCAGCTCACCTATGACAGGGGGCGCGGCTAATGAAAAACTGTTTTTT
v_call: TRBV30; clone_size: NA; j_call: TRBJ2-1; d_call: TRBD1; cdr3_aa: CAWRGQGGINEQFF; cdr3_nt: TGTGCCTGGAGGGGACAGGGAGGAATCAATGAGCAGTTCTTC
v_call: TRBV27; clone_size: NA; j_call: TRBJ2-7; d_call: NA; cdr3_aa: CASSLYQGYEQYF; cdr3_nt: TGTGCCAGCAGTTTATATCAGGGTTACGAGCAGTACTTC
v_call: TRBV2; clone_size: NA; j_call: TRBJ2-2; d_call: NA; cdr3_aa: CASKQGANTGELFF; cdr3_nt: TGTGCCAGCAAACAGGGCGCGAACACCGGGGAGCTGTTTTTT
v_call: TRBV28; clone_size: NA; j_call: TRBJ2-1; d_call: NA; cdr3_aa: CASSFIRDTPINNEQFF; cdr3_nt: TGTGCCAGCAGTTTCATCCGAGACACCCCAATTAACAATGAGCAGTTCTTC
v_call: TRBV30; clone_size: NA; j_call: TRBJ1-1; d_call: TRBD1; cdr3_aa: CAWSRQGDTEAFF; cdr3_nt: TGTGCCTGGAGTCGACAGGGCGACACTGAAGCTTTCTTT
v_call: TRBV7-8; clone_size: NA; j_call: TRBJ2-1; d_call: TRBD1; cdr3_aa: CASSTGVVDEQFF; cdr3_nt: TGTGCCAGCAGTACAGGGGTGGTGGATGAGCAGTTCTTC
v_call: TRBV11-2; clone_size: NA; j_call: TRBJ2-7; d_call: TRBD2; cdr3_aa: CASRGTSLTYEQYF; cdr3_nt: TGTGCCAGCAGGGGGACTAGTCTAACCTACGAGCAGTACTTC
v_call: TRBV9; clone_size: NA; j_call: TRBJ1-4; d_call: NA; cdr3_aa: CASSVDRGFGEKLFF; cdr3_nt: TGTGCCAGCAGCGTAGACCGGGGATTCGGTGAAAAACTGTTTTTT
v_call: TRBV19; clone_size: NA; j_call: TRBJ2-3; d_call: NA; cdr3_aa: CASSTAGAPGTDTQYF; cdr3_nt: TGTGCCAGTAGTACCGCGGGGGCTCCCGGCACAGATACGCAGTATTTT
v_call: TRBV18; clone_size: once; j_call: TRBJ2-1; d_call: NA; cdr3_aa: CASSPLQTSSYNEQFF; cdr3_nt: TGTGCCAGCTCACCCCTACAGACTAGCTCCTACAATGAGCAGTTCTTC
v_call: TRBV2; clone_size: NA; j_call: TRBJ2-1; d_call: TRBD1; cdr3_aa: CASTRDRGNEQFF; cdr3_nt: TGTGCCAGCACCCGGGACAGGGGCAATGAGCAGTTCTTC
v_call: TRBV19; clone_size: NA; j_call: TRBJ2-1; d_call: TRBD2; cdr3_aa: CASSIAGLAGGNEQFF; cdr3_nt: TGTGCCAGTAGTATAGCGGGACTAGCGGGAGGCAATGAGCAGTTCTTC
v_call: TRBV6-1; clone_size: NA; j_call: TRBJ2-5; d_call: TRBD1; cdr3_aa: CASSESGDRQETQYF; cdr3_nt: TGTGCCAGCAGTGAATCAGGGGACAGACAAGAGACCCAGTACTTC
v_call: TRBV10-3; clone_size: NA; j_call: TRBJ2-3; d_call: TRBD2; cdr3_aa: CAIRASGGARDTQYF; cdr3_nt: TGTGCCATCAGGGCTAGCGGGGGGGCAAGAGATACGCAGTATTTT